This TCR beta chain appears in the sequencing data of a study of cytomegalovirus exposure and HLA in healthy donors (dated by TCRdb to between 2016 and 2019). Broadly, across the study: In an earlier analysis of 550 to 750 of the donors, 276 Gb of sequence data and 95 million to 130 million unique TCR beta sequences from 150 million to 200 million T cells were reported. The study profiled the T cell repertoires of under 700 subjects by immunosequencing and related them to cytomegalovirus serostatus. In addition to the first cohort of 650 to 750 subjects, a separate validation cohort of some 120 different subjects was used. In a later analysis, previously published TCR beta repertoires from 666 donors were re-analyzed and high-resolution HLA genotyping was added so that TCR occurrence patterns could be studied. A later genetic analysis used genome-wide SNP genotypes for about 55% of the 666 donors, treating that subset as a discovery cohort. HLA typing covered class I and class II loci at four-digit resolution. All discovery cohort repertoires had been generated using a single sequencing platform. The genetic ancestry cluster associated with self-reported Caucasian donors included roughly 84% of the roughly 400 genotyped donors. The study was designed to test whether signatures of past pathogen exposure could be identified by cataloging public T cell receptors. Among about 360 genotyped donors of the cohort, an average of approximately 240,000 unique TCR beta nucleotide sequences were sequenced per donor, roughly 20% of them non-productive. To predict cytomegalovirus infection status, the study brought together high-throughput TCR immunosequencing, statistical association of individual TCRs with disease status, and machine learning. In an earlier analysis of 587 of the donors, high-throughput TCR beta sequencing was used to judge whether each TCR beta V gene segment behaved as functional or pseudogenic. About 300 gigabases of sequencing data and approximately 93 million unique TCR sequences were included in an early release covering 550 to 650 HLA-typed donors. In the later analysis, no new phenotypic data were used to find candidate immune exposures; instead, reliance was placed on TCR beta sequences and their occurrence across donors. Donor age, sex, ethnicity and CMV serostatus were compiled alongside the repertoire data. The number of donors typed differed by locus, with roughly 629-640 for A, B, C, DRB1 and DQB1, roughly 550 for DQA1, some 570 for DPA1, and some 450 for DPB1. Four to six DR-DQ haplotypes were handled as single units for association and clustering, since linkage in the cohort was strong. What the work shows at the level of the full study, not this receptor alone: In the study, approximately 150 TCR beta chains were listed as associated with cytomegalovirus. According to a later analysis, TCR association rates differed among HLA loci, with DRB1 alleles showing the most associated TCRs and HLA-C alleles showing the fewest. The sequencing pipeline was judged likely to have produced a cluster of highly shared sequence variants as a technical artifact. Compared with the approximately 700-donor mean, donors in an Asian-associated ancestry cluster had fewer N-insertions in productive TCRs, according to a later genetic analysis. Linkage disequilibrium might explain the correlated functional status among segregating V segments, but an unknown experimental factor could not be excluded. Presence/absence analyses assumed roughly uniform sequencing depth across donors, an assumption that may not hold. A further reported finding was that TCR beta sequences accurately predicted the HLA-A and HLA-B alleles for most subjects in the first cohort. Compared with equally common non-associated chains, HLA-associated TCR beta chains in a later analysis were more clonally expanded and had lower generation probabilities. The classifier was reported to diagnose cytomegalovirus status with high specificity and sensitivity in both the original cohort and the validation cohort. Specific HLA alleles were associated with 15,000 to 20,000 TCR beta sequences at a false discovery rate of 0.05 in a later analysis. Three of the identified cytomegalovirus-associated TCR beta chains were confirmed in vitro to be specific for cytomegalovirus antigens. V-gene and J-gene trimming of TCR beta chains was associated with a missense DCLRE1C variant in a later genetic analysis, and the association was replicated in an independent cohort. According to the authors, the approach could potentially be generalized to other disease states and immunological phenotypes. The only immune exposure information available for the cohort was CMV serostatus. Several of the top co-occurrence clusters appeared to be linked to parvovirus B19, influenza, CMV and Epstein-Barr virus, according to a later analysis. Most TCR sequences were observed very rarely across donors, whereas some public TCRs were present in many individuals. Because some donors lacked HLA typing at each locus, the association tests relied only on the typed subset. Broadly in line with IMGT annotations, most TCR beta V segments showed up in productive rearrangements about 90% or about 30% of the time in an earlier analysis of 587 of the donors. Because the 87-base-pair reads could not distinguish some IMGT-functional V segments, including TRBV6-2 and TRBV6-3, those segments were excluded. The cohort was sequenced for TCR beta chains only, and without alpha or paired-chain data the features that could be detected were limited. Roughly 17 rarely observed V segments, including chromosome 9 orphons, were excluded from the earlier analysis of 550 to 700 of the donors because counts were too low. According to a later analysis, most CMV-associated TCR beta chains appeared to be HLA-restricted, and the HLA associations seemed to be driven largely by CMV exposure. When HLA alleles, especially DR and DQ, strongly co-occurred, TCR associations were difficult to assign to individual alleles.

The library was built by means of the immunoSEQ multiplex PCR assay. For the multiplex PCR, a mixture combining 60 forward primers for TCR Vbeta segments and 13 reverse primers for TCR Jbeta segments was used. Amplification of the CDR3 region of rearranged TCR beta genes was performed with a multiplex PCR assay on genomic DNA. On the Illumina HiSeq System, the amplified TCR beta libraries were sequenced as 87-base-pair reads. The original methods were these. In a later analysis, tens of millions of unique TCR beta chains were counted across the approximately 640 repertoires, and around 10 million of these chains were shared by at least two donors. Raw reads were error-corrected and collapsed into unique sequences with a nearest-neighbor algorithm that merged closely related sequences to remove PCR and sequencing errors. V, D and J gene segments were assigned by aligning CDR3 sequences to IMGT reference sequences. For a sequence to be retained, at least a six-nucleotide match to both a V gene segment and a J gene segment was required. Rearrangements were classified as productive when the CDR3 lacked stop codons and remained in frame with V and J, and all other rearrangements were classified as non-productive. Following IMGT convention, CDR3 was defined as the stretch from the second conserved V-encoded cysteine up to the conserved J-encoded phenylalanine. Sequences without an unambiguous match to a single V gene segment were excluded from the earlier analysis of about 600 of the donors. An earlier analysis of about 600 of the donors called V segments functional above 56.7% productive rearrangements and segregating when the between-donor standard deviation exceeded 5%. A statistical classification framework was developed to diagnose cytomegalovirus status using the catalog of TCR beta chain sequences. V and J gene assignment, in a later analysis, came from comparing TCR nucleotide sequences with IMGT/GENE-DB human TR gene sequences. A later analysis assigned CDR3 sequences and most-parsimonious VDJ recombination scenarios with the TCRdist pipeline. A later analysis defined each TCR beta chain by its CDR3 amino acid sequence plus V-gene family, and excluded reads lacking a unique V-gene family. In a later analysis, nearly 600 highly shared, low-generation-probability nucleotide sequences were removed to address suspected cross-contamination and a sequencing artifact. In a later analysis, a clonal expansion index for each public chain was calculated from normalized within-repertoire ranks of inferred template counts. A later analysis computed generation probabilities with a VDJ recombination model fitted to out-of-frame rearrangements, and checked the results against IGoR. A later analysis scored TCR-TCR, TCR-HLA and TCR-CMV co-occurrence with hypergeometric tests, applying a repertoire-size bias correction to TCR pairs. A later analysis estimated false discovery rates by permuting HLA or CMV assignments 20 times. A later analysis grouped co-occurring TCRs with DBSCAN, adding TCRdist sequence similarity when clustering within HLA-allele-positive subsets. Co-occurrence clustering excluded repertoires with fewer than 30,000 or more than 120,000 public chains, plus five with anomalous nucleotide sharing. TCRdb's version of the immuneACCESS table is confined to in-frame rearrangements and falls short of the full clone set. An unresolved V gene accounts for under half of the shortfall where checked; the remainder is of unknown origin. The V and J calls and the clone size are those of that table, but D and trimming were determined from the DNA. The sample contains approximately 100,000 clones, less than 9.5% of them found a single time. The ten largest clones add up to roughly 4.7% of the sample.

The cohort was made up of hundreds of healthy bone marrow donors. Cohort members were all nominally healthy when sampled, although unrecorded immune exposures were likely present. The donor tested CMV seropositive, placing the donor among the 289 seropositive members of the cohort. Each donor provided a peripheral blood sample, and peripheral blood mononuclear cells were used for TCR beta sequencing. Genomic DNA was extracted from the blood cell samples with the Qiagen DNeasy Blood Extraction Kit. The CDR3, from cysteine to phenylalanine, totals 13 residues. Left in the record is the CDR3 DNA by itself, 39 bases read in frame from the first base. The V end loses 4 bases and the J end loses 4 bases, and a stretch of 7 bases separates them. CDR1 and CDR2 (LNHNV, YYDKDF) derive from the germline V gene (reference sequence). In its sample, this clone was seen many times. The specificity of this receptor is unknown. The record has no base qualities; no much larger clone is one base away.

This sequence originates from a man aged 50-60 years in good health and CMV-seropositive. The V and J genes are TRBV15 and TRBJ2-2, with no confident D gene call. The specimen was PBMCs. CDR3 reads: CATSKLTTGELFF. The nucleotide sequence reads as follows: TGTGCCACCAGCAAACTAACCACCGGGGAGCTGTTTTTT.